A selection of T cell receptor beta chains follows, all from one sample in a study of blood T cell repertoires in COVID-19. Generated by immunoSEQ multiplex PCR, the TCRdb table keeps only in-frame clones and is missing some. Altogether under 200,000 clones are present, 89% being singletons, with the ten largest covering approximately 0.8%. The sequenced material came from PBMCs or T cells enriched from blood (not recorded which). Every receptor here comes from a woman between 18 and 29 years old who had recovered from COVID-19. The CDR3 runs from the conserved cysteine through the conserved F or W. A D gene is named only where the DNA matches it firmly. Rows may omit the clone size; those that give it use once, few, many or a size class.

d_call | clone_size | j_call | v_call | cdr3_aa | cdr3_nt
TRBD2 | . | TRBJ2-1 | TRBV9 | CASSPSGSWYNEQFF | TGTGCCAGCAGCCCCAGCGGGAGTTGGTACAATGAGCAGTTCTTC
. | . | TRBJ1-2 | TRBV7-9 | CASRLANQGLGDYGYTF | TGTGCCAGCAGATTAGCTAATCAGGGTTTGGGTGACTATGGCTACACCTTC
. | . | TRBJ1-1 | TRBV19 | CASSIGRAGAFF | TGTGCCAGTAGTATTGGACGGGCGGGAGCTTTCTTT
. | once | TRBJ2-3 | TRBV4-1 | CASSQDFDGFTDTQYF | TGCGCCAGCAGCCAAGATTTCGACGGGTTTACAGATACGCAGTATTTT
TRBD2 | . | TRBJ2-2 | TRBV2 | CASSGTSPGELFF | TGTGCCAGCAGTGGGACTAGCCCCGGGGAGCTGTTTTTT
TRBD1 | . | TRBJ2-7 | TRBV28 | CASVHEGQGGGEQYF | TGTGCCAGCGTACACGAGGGACAGGGTGGAGGAGAGCAGTACTTC
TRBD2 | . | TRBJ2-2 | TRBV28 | CATNQPGLAGNTGELFF | TGTGCCACCAACCAACCGGGACTAGCGGGAAACACCGGGGAGCTGTTTTTT
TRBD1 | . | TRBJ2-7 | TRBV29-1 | CSGQGNYEQYF | TGCAGCGGACAGGGGAACTACGAGCAGTACTTC
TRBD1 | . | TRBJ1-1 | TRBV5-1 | CASSLRTGRVVTEAFF | TGCGCCAGCAGCCTGAGGACAGGGAGAGTGGTCACTGAAGCTTTCTTT
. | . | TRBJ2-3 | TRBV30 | CAWSIAWRTDTQYF | TGTGCCTGGAGTATAGCTTGGCGCACAGATACGCAGTATTTT
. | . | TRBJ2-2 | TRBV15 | CATSTNTGELFF | TGTGCCACCTCTACGAACACCGGGGAGCTGTTTTTT
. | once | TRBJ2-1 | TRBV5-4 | CASSSGLTYNEQFF | TGTGCCAGCAGCTCCGGACTAACCTACAATGAGCAGTTCTTC
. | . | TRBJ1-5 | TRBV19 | CASRTPGGNQPQHF | TGTGCCAGTAGGACCCCCGGGGGCAATCAGCCCCAGCATTTT
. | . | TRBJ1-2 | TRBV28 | CASSQSPTAQRGYTF | TGTGCCAGCAGCCAATCCCCGACAGCCCAGAGAGGCTACACCTTC
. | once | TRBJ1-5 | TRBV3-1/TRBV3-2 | CASSQDETDQPQHF | TGTGCCAGCAGCCAAGATGAGACAGATCAGCCCCAGCATTTT
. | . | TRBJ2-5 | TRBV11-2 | CASSVGEKETQYF | TGTGCCAGCAGCGTAGGGGAGAAAGAGACCCAGTACTTC
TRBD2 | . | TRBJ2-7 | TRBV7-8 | CASSLGAGARNF | TGTGCCAGCAGCTTAGGAGCGGGAGCACGCAACTTC
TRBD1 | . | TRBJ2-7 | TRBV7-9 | CASSLAPGQDPYEQYF | TGTGCCAGCAGCTTAGCGCCGGGACAGGACCCCTACGAGCAGTACTTC
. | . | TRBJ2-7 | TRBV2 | CASRSPGAGLYEQYF | TGTGCCAGCAGGTCCCCGGGAGCGGGCCTCTACGAGCAGTACTTC
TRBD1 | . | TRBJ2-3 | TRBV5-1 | CASRDRETDTQYF | TGCGCCAGCAGGGACAGGGAGACAGATACGCAGTATTTT
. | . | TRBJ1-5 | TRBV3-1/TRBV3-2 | CASSRGVNQPQHF | TGTGCCAGCAGCCGGGGGGTTAATCAGCCCCAGCATTTT
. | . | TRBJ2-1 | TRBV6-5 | CASTRSDEQFF | TGTGCCAGCACTCGAAGCGATGAGCAGTTCTTC
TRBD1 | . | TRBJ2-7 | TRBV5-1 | CASSRTGDYEQYF | TGCGCCAGCAGCAGGACAGGGGACTACGAGCAGTACTTC
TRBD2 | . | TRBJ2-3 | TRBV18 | CASSQLTSGTDTQYF | TGTGCCAGCTCACAATTGACTAGCGGGACAGATACGCAGTATTTT
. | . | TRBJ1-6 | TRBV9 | CASSVATGINSPLHF | TGTGCCAGCAGCGTAGCTACAGGGATTAATTCACCCCTCCACTTT
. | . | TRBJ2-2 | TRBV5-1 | CASSLGAPNTGELFF | TGCGCCAGCAGCCTTGGAGCCCCGAACACCGGGGAGCTGTTTTTT
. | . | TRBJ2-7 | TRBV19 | CASRMTAQWGPYEQYF | TGTGCCAGTAGGATGACAGCCCAGTGGGGTCCCTACGAGCAGTACTTC
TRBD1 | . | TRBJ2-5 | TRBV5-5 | CASSLGWTGNFQETQYF | TGTGCCAGCAGCTTGGGGTGGACAGGGAACTTTCAAGAGACCCAGTACTTC
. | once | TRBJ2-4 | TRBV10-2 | CASKGESRKNIQYF | TGCGCCAGCAAGGGGGAGTCCCGCAAAAACATTCAGTACTTC
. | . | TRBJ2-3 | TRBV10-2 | CATLRGLVAGDTQYF | TGCGCCACCCTGCGGGGCTTGGTAGCCGGGGATACGCAGTATTTT
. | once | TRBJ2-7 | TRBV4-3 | CASSQVTGTYEQYF | TGCGCCAGCAGCCAAGTCACCGGGACCTACGAGCAGTACTTC
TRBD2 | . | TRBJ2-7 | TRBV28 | CASSPPTSAFYEQYF | TGTGCCAGCAGTCCCCCGACTAGCGCCTTCTACGAGCAGTACTTC
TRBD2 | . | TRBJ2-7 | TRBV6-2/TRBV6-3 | CASSYERLAGDFEQYF | TGTGCCAGCAGTTATGAAAGGCTAGCGGGAGATTTCGAGCAGTACTTC
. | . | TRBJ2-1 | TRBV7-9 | CTSSLVGETSADEQFF | TGTACCAGCAGCTTAGTGGGGGAGACTAGTGCCGATGAGCAGTTCTTC
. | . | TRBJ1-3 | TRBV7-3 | CASSSGGTIYF | TGTGCCAGCAGCTCGGGGGGCACCATATATTTT
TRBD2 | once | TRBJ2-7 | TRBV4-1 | CASSQEEAGGSYEQYF | TGCGCCAGCAGCCAAGAGGAAGCGGGAGGTTCCTACGAGCAGTACTTC
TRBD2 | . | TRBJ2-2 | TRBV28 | CASSLTSGFTGELFF | TGTGCCAGCAGTCTGACTAGCGGGTTCACCGGGGAGCTGTTTTTT
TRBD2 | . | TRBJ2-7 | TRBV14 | CASSQVVLAGVREQYF | TGTGCCAGCAGCCAAGTTGTCCTAGCGGGAGTTCGCGAGCAGTACTTC
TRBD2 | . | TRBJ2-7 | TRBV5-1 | CASSPRRLAGDYEQYF | TGCGCCAGCAGCCCGAGGCGACTAGCGGGAGACTACGAGCAGTACTTC
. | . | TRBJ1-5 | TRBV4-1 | CASSQVGVHQPQHF | TGCGCCAGCAGCCAAGTCGGGGTTCACCAGCCCCAGCATTTT
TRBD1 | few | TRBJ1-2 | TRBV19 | CASSAAGQHYGYTF | TGTGCCAGTAGTGCCGCGGGACAGCATTATGGCTACACCTTC
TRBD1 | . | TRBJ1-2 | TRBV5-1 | CASSLRGQDNYGYTF | TGCGCCAGCAGCTTGCGAGGACAGGATAACTATGGCTACACCTTC
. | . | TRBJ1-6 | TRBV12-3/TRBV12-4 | CASRRLYNSPLHF | TGTGCCAGCAGGAGGCTTTATAATTCACCCCTCCACTTT
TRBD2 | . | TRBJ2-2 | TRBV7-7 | CASSLTSGTTGELFF | TGTGCTAGCAGCCTGACTAGCGGGACCACCGGGGAGCTGTTTTTT
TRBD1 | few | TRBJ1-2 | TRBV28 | CASPSSLLRQGVGGYTF | TGTGCCAGCCCAAGCAGTTTACTGCGACAGGGAGTCGGAGGCTACACCTTC
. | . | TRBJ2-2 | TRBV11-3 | CASSLGVANTGELFF | TGTGCCAGCAGCTTAGGAGTCGCGAACACCGGGGAGCTGTTTTTT
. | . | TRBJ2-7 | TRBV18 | CASSPAGAPYEQYF | TGTGCCAGCTCACCCGCAGGGGCTCCCTACGAGCAGTACTTC
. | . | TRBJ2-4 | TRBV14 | CASSQTTGWDSIQYF | TGTGCCAGCAGCCAGACGACAGGATGGGATAGCATTCAGTACTTC
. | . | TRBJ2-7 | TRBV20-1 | CSASEGVPGEQYF | TGCAGTGCTAGTGAAGGGGTACCGGGCGAGCAGTACTTC
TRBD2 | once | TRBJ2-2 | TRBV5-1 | CASSLGLAGTGELFF | TGCGCCAGCAGCCTGGGACTAGCGGGAACCGGGGAGCTGTTTTTT
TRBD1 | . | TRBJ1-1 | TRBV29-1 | CSVGTGLNTEAFF | TGCAGCGTCGGGACAGGTTTGAACACTGAAGCTTTCTTT
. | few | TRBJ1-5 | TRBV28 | CASREGREGSNQPQHF | TGTGCCAGCAGGGAGGGGCGCGAGGGTAGCAATCAGCCCCAGCATTTT
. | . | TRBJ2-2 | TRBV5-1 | CASSLTGGELFF | TGCGCCAGCAGCTTAACAGGGGGGGAGCTGTTTTTT
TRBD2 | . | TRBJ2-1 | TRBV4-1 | CASSQLPGLAGGWEFF | TGCGCCAGCAGCCAGCTCCCGGGACTAGCGGGAGGGTGGGAGTTCTTC
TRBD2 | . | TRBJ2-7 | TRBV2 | CAGRAGSYEQYF | TGTGCCGGGAGGGCAGGGTCCTACGAGCAGTACTTC
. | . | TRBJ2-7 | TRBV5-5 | CASRRTGGNYEQYF | TGTGCCAGCAGAAGAACCGGCGGGAATTACGAGCAGTACTTC
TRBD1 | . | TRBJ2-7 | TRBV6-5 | CATQGASYEQYF | TGTGCCACACAGGGGGCGAGCTACGAGCAGTACTTC
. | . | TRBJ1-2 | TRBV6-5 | CASSDSQVDYGYTF | TGTGCCAGCAGTGACTCTCAGGTAGACTATGGCTACACCTTC